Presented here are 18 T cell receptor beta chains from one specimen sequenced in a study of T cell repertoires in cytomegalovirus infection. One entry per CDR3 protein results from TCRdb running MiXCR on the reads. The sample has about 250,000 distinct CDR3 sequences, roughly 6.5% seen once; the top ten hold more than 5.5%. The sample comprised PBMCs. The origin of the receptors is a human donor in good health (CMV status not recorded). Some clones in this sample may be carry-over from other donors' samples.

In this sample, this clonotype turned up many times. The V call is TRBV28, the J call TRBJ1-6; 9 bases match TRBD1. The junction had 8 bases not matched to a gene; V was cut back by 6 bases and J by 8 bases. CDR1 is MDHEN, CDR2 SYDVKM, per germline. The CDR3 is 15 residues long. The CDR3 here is CASSRDRADDSPLHF. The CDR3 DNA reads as TGTGCCAGCAGCCGGGACAGGGCGGATGATTCACCCCTCCACTTT.

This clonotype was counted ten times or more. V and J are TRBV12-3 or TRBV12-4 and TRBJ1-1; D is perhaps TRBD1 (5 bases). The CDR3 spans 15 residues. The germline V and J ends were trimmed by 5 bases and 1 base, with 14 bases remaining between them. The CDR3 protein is CASSLIGTANTEAFF. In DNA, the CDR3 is TGTGCCAGCAGTCTAATCGGGACGGCGAACACTGAAGCTTTCTTT.

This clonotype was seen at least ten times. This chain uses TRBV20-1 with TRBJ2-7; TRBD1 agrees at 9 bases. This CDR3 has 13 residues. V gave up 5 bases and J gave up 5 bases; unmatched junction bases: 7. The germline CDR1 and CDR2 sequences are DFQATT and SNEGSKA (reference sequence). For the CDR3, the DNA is TGCAGTGCTGGGGGGACAGGGTCGAACGAGCAGTACTTC. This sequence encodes CSAGGTGSNEQYF.

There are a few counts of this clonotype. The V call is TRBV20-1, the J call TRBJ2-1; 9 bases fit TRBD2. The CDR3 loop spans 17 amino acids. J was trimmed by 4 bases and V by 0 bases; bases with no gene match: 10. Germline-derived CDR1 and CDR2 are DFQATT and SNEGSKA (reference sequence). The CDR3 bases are TGCAGTGCTAGAGACCTACCCCTAGCGGGGTTTTACAATGAGCAGTTCTTC. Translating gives CSARDLPLAGFYNEQFF.

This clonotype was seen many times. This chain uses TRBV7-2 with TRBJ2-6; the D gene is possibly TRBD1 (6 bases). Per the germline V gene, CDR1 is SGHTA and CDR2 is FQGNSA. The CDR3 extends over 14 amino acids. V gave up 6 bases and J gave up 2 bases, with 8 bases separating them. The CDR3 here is CASRAGAGANVLTF. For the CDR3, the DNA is TGTGCCAGCAGGGCAGGGGCTGGGGCCAACGTCCTGACTTTC.

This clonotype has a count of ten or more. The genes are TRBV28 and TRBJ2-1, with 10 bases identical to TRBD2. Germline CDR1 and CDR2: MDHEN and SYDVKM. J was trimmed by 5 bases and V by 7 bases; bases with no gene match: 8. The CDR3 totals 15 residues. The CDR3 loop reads CASTLAGGPNNEQFF. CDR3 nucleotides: TGTGCCAGCACCTTAGCGGGGGGCCCTAACAATGAGCAGTTCTTC.

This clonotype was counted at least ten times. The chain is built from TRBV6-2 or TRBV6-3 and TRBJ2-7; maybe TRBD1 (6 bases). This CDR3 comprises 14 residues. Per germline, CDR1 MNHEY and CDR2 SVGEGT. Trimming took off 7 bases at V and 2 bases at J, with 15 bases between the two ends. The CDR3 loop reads CASTPYRATYEQYF. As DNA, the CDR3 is TGTGCCAGCACCCCGTACAGGGCTACCTACGAGCAGTACTTC.

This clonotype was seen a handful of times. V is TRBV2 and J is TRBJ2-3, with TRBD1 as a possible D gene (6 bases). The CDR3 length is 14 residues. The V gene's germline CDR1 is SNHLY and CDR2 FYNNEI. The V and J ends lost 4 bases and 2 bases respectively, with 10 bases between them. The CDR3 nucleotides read TGTGCCAGCAGTGCGAACAGGGACACAGATACGCAGTATTTT. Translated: CASSANRDTDTQYF.

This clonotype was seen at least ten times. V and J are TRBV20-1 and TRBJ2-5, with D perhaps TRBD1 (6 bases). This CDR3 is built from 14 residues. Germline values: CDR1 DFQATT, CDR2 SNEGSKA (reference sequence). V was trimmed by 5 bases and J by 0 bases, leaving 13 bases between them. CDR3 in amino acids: CSARQVIDQETQYF. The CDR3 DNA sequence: TGCAGTGCTCGACAGGTCATAGACCAAGAGACCCAGTACTTC.

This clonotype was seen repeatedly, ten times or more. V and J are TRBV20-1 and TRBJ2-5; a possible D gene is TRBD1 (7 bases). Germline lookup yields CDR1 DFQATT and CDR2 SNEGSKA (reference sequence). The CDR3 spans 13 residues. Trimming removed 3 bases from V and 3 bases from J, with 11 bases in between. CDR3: CSARGGQKETQYF. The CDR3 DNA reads TGCAGTGCTAGGGGGGGACAGAAAGAGACCCAGTACTTC.

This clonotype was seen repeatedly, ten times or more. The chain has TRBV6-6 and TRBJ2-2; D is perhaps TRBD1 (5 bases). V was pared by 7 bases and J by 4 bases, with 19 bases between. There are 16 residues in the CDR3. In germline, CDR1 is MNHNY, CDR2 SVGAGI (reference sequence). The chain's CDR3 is CASTTGSGWGTGELFF. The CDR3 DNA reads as TGTGCCAGCACTACAGGTTCTGGTTGGGGCACCGGGGAGCTGTTTTTT.

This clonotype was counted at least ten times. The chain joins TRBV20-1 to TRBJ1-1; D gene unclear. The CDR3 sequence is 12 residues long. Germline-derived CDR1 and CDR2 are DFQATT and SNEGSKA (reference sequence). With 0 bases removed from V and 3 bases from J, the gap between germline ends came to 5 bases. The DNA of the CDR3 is TGCAGTGCTAGAGATTGGGACACTGAAGCTTTCTTT. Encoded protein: CSARDWDTEAFF.

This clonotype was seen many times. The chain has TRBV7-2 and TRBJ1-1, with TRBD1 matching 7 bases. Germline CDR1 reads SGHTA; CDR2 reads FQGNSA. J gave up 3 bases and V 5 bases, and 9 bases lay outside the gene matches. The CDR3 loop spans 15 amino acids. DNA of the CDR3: TGTGCCAGCAGCACCGGACAGGTCGCCTACACTGAAGCTTTCTTT. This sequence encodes CASSTGQVAYTEAFF. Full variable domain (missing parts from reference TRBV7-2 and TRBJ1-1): GAGVSQSPSNKVTEKGKDVELRCDPISGHTALYWYRQSLGQGLEFLIYFQGNSAPDKSGLPSDRFSAERTGGSVSTLTIQRTQQEDSAVYLCASSTGQVAYTEAFFGQGTRLTVV.

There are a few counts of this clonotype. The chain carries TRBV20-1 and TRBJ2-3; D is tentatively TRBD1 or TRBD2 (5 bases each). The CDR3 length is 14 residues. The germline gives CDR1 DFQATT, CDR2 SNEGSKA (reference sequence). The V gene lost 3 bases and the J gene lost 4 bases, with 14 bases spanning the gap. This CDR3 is CSASPGTGADTQYF. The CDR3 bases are TGCAGTGCTAGCCCAGGGACCGGCGCAGATACGCAGTATTTT.

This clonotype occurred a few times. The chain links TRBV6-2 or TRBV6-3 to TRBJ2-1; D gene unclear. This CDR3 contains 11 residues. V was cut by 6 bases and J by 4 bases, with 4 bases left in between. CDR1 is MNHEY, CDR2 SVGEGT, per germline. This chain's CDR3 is CASRAYNEQFF. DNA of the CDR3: TGTGCCAGCAGGGCTTACAATGAGCAGTTCTTC.

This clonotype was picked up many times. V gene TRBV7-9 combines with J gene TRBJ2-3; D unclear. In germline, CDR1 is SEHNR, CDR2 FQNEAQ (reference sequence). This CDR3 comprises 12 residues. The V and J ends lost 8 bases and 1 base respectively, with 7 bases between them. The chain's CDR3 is CASDMGTDTQYF. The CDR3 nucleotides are TGTGCCAGCGATATGGGCACAGATACGCAGTATTTT.

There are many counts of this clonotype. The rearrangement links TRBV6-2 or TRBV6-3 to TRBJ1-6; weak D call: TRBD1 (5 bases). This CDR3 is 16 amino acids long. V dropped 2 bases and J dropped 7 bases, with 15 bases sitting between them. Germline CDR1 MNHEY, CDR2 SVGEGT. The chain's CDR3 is CASSYPVAGGNSPLHF. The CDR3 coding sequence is TGTGCCAGCAGTTACCCCGTGGCCGGGGGGAATTCACCCCTCCACTTT.

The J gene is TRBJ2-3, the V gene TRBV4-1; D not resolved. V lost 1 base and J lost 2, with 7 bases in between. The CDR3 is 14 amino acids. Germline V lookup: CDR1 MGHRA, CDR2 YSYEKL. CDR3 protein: CASSQARPTDTQYF. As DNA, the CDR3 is TGCGCCAGCAGCCAAGCTCGGCCCACAGATACGCAGTATTTT.